Below, 8 T cell receptor beta chains from the same sample are listed, as sequenced in a study of shared clonotypes between healthy human individuals. Here immunoSEQ multiplex PCR was the method, and the copy in TCRdb shows in-frame clones only, minus some. The data hold around 1 million clones, with approximately 80% observed a single time. The sample taken for sequencing was memory CD4+ T cells sorted from blood. Subset of the sample: CD45RA-negative fraction. The receptors come from a young man in good health.

This clone has just one count. The genes are TRBV6-4 and TRBJ2-3, with 12 bases that match TRBD2. Germline CDR1 reads MRHNA; CDR2 reads SNTAGT. With 6 bases clipped from V and 4 bases from J, the junction kept 8 bases outside the gene matches. This CDR3 region has 16 residues. CDR3: CASSETSGSRSDTQYF. CDR3 DNA sequence: TGTGCCAGCAGCGAGACTAGCGGGAGTAGATCAGATACGCAGTATTTT.

In this sample, this clone turned up a few times. The CDR3 is CASSRWGQAGTEAFF. The CDR3 DNA reads TGTGCCAGTAGTAGGTGGGGACAGGCGGGCACTGAAGCTTTCTTT. This rearrangement joins TRBV19 to TRBJ1-1; 8 bases line up with TRBD1. This CDR3 spans 15 amino acids. Unmatched junction bases numbered 8, after V lost 4 bases and J lost 4 bases. CDR1 LNHDA and CDR2 SQIVND come from the germline V gene (reference sequence).

This clone showed up just a few times. V usage is TRBV11-2 and J usage is TRBJ2-1; 9 bases fit TRBD2. CDR3 size: 18 residues. The germline CDR1 and CDR2 sequences are SGHAT and FQNNGV. Losses at the gene ends were 0 bases for V and 3 bases for J; bases not matched to a gene: 9. In DNA, the CDR3 is TGTGCCAGCAGCTTAGATCCCTTTCTAGCGGGACACTACAATGAGCAGTTCTTC. It translates to CASSLDPFLAGHYNEQFF.

A single count supports this clone. Other DNA sequences in the same sample also yield this CDR3. The genes are TRBV18 and TRBJ2-7, with D possibly matching TRBD1 (5 bases). Deletions cut 3 bases from V and 4 bases from J, with 10 bases between. Germline values: CDR1 KGHSH, CDR2 LQKENI. The CDR3 sequence is 13 residues long. The CDR3 coding sequence is TGTGCCAGCTCACCGCTGCAGGGTTACGAGCAGTACTTC. The encoded protein is CASSPLQGYEQYF.

This clone has just a few counts. V and J are TRBV2 and TRBJ2-7; D might be TRBD2 (6 bases). The CDR3 runs 14 residues. The V end lost 6 bases, the J end lost 4 bases, and 16 bases lay between the germline ends. Germline CDR1 reads SNHLY; CDR2 reads FYNNEI. The CDR3 bases are TGTGCCAGCAGCCTCGGGTCCGCGGGATACGAGCAGTACTTC. Translating it yields CASSLGSAGYEQYF.

This clone was seen only once. The chain uses TRBV5-5 and TRBJ2-3, with D hard to call. The germline gives CDR1 SGHKS, CDR2 YYEKEE (reference sequence). The V and J ends lost 0 bases and 2 bases respectively, with 10 bases between them. CDR3 length: 15 amino acids. The CDR3 here is CASSLEGQYTDTQYF. As DNA, the CDR3 is TGTGCCAGCAGCTTGGAGGGTCAGTACACAGATACGCAGTATTTT. The variable domain in full, completed from reference TRBV5-5 and TRBJ2-3, reads DAGVTQSPTHLIKTRGQQVTLRCSPISGHKSVSWYQQVLGQGPQFIFQYYEKEERGRGNFPDRFSARQFPNYSSELNVNALLLGDSALYLCASSLEGQYTDTQYFGPGTRLTVL.

This chain connects TRBV10-1 to TRBJ2-7, with no clear D. The CDR3 has 13 amino acids. V was cut by 4 bases and J by 7 bases, with 14 bases left in between. Germline lookup yields CDR1 WNHNN and CDR2 SYGVQD (reference sequence). The CDR3 nucleotides are TGCGCCAGCAGTGCGGCCCAAGTCGGTGAGCAGTACTTC. Translating gives CASSAAQVGEQYF.

CDR3 coding DNA: TGTGCCAGCAGCTTAGGCAGGAGTAGCTTCCACGGTGAGCAGTTCTTC. This translates into CASSLGRSSFHGEQFF. The gene calls are TRBV13 and TRBJ2-1; D is uncertain. The V gene's germline CDR1 is PRHDT and CDR2 FYEKMQ (reference sequence). The CDR3 contains 16 residues. V lost 0 bases and J 9 bases, leaving 18 bases between the germline ends.